This TCR beta chain was identified during a study of Graves' ophthalmopathy and Graves' hyperthyroidism. RNA transcripts were the template, and TCR beta CDR3 regions were amplified from them. First-round RT-PCR employed HTBI primers, with a second-round multiplex PCR after it. TCRdb analysed the multiplex PCR reads with MiXCR anew, one entry per CDR3 protein. The table lists approximately 700,000 distinct CDR3 sequences, about 40% of them singletons. Trimming removed 5 bases from V and 1 base from J, with 13 bases in between. Germline-derived CDR1 and CDR2 are SGHNT and YYREEE (reference sequence). This CDR3 comprises 15 residues.

This sequence was found in an adult man with Graves' ophthalmopathy. Specimen: peripheral blood. V is TRBV5-4 and J is TRBJ2-1; the D gene is possibly TRBD2 (5 bases). CDR3 nucleotide sequence: TGTGCCAGCAGTTCCGGGGTAGCGTCCTACAATGAGCAGTTCTTC. Its protein is CASSSGVASYNEQFF.